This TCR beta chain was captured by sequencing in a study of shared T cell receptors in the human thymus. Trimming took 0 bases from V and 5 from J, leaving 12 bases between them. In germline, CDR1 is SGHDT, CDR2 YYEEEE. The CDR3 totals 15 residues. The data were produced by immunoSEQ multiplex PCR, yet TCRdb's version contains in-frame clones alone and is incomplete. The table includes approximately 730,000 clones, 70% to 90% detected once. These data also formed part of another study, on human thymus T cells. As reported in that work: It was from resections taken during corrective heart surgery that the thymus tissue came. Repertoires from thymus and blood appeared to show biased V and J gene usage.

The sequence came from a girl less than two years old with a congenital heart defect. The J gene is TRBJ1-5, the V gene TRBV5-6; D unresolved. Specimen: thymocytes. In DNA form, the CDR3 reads TGTGCCAGCAGCTTGGCCTCGACACATTATCAGCCCCAGCATTTT. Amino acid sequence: CASSLASTHYQPQHF.